The clone carrying this T cell receptor beta chain was picked up a small number of times. Its antigen is not identified. These data come from a study of response to subunit inactivated influenza vaccine. Regarding the study as a whole: Every seasonal influenza vaccination brings in few new T cells, the authors suggested.

One entry per CDR3 protein results from TCRdb running MiXCR on the RT-PCR reads. Of roughly 570,000 distinct CDR3 sequences in the sample, roughly 13% are singletons; the top ten hold 13%. This CDR3 has 13 residues. Trimming shortened V by 6 bases and J by 4 bases, and 13 bases separated the two germline ends. Germline CDR1 SQVTM, CDR2 ANQGSEA. Sequencing was performed on PBMCs from blood, taken about 40 days after vaccination. The receptor was derived from a man aged 50 to 59 who received an inactivated influenza vaccine. V is TRBV29-1 and J is TRBJ2-1; no clear D gene. CDR3 sequence: CSVGTTVYNEQFF. The CDR3 coding sequence is TGCAGCGTGGGTACAACAGTGTACAATGAGCAGTTCTTC.